This is a list of T cell receptor beta chains from one sample in a study of cytomegalovirus exposure and HLA in healthy donors. Sequencing used immunoSEQ multiplex PCR; TCRdb keeps in-frame clones, though not all of them. The table lists approximately 190,000 clones, around four fifths of them singletons, with 1.7% in the top ten. Specimen: PBMCs. Source of these receptors: a man in his forties in good health and CMV-seropositive. CDR3s include the opening cysteine and the closing phenylalanine or tryptophan. The order of the fields is V gene, J gene, clone size, D gene, CDR3 protein, CDR3 DNA. A D gene is named only where the DNA matches it firmly. Where a row states a size, it is once, few, many or the class of an expanded clone; other rows omit it.

V gene: TRBV2
J gene: TRBJ2-2
clone size: NA
D gene: NA
CDR3 protein: CASSVSTDTGELFF
CDR3 DNA: TGTGCCAGCAGTGTATCAACAGATACCGGGGAGCTGTTTTTT

V gene: TRBV9
J gene: TRBJ2-7
clone size: few
D gene: TRBD1
CDR3 protein: CASSASGTGSYEQYF
CDR3 DNA: TGTGCCAGCAGCGCATCCGGGACAGGGTCCTACGAGCAGTACTTC

V gene: TRBV9
J gene: TRBJ1-1
clone size: NA
D gene: TRBD1
CDR3 protein: CASTRQGTNTEAFF
CDR3 DNA: TGTGCCAGCACCCGACAGGGGACGAACACTGAAGCTTTCTTT

V gene: TRBV5-6
J gene: TRBJ1-3
clone size: NA
D gene: NA
CDR3 protein: CASSTLGLSSGNTIYF
CDR3 DNA: TGTGCCAGCAGCACCCTCGGACTCAGCTCTGGAAACACCATATATTTT

V gene: TRBV2
J gene: TRBJ1-1
clone size: NA
D gene: NA
CDR3 protein: CASWKEGRFEAFF
CDR3 DNA: TGTGCCAGTTGGAAGGAGGGCAGGTTTGAAGCTTTCTTT

V gene: TRBV28
J gene: TRBJ2-7
clone size: NA
D gene: NA
CDR3 protein: CASSLGLGSGKTYEQCF
CDR3 DNA: TGTGCCAGCAGTTTAGGGCTGGGTTCGGGAAAGACCTACGAGCAGTGCTTC

V gene: TRBV30
J gene: TRBJ2-1
clone size: NA
D gene: TRBD2
CDR3 protein: CAWRTSGNNEQFF
CDR3 DNA: TGTGCCTGGAGGACTAGCGGGAACAATGAGCAGTTCTTC

V gene: TRBV9
J gene: TRBJ2-1
clone size: once
D gene: TRBD2
CDR3 protein: CASSLTSGGREQFF
CDR3 DNA: TGTGCCAGCAGCCTTACCTCGGGAGGCCGGGAGCAGTTCTTC

V gene: TRBV7-9
J gene: TRBJ2-1
clone size: NA
D gene: TRBD2
CDR3 protein: CASSSTSGTTRRNEQFF
CDR3 DNA: TGTGCCAGCAGTTCGACTAGCGGGACCACCCGACGCAATGAGCAGTTCTTC

V gene: TRBV6-4
J gene: TRBJ1-1
clone size: NA
D gene: NA
CDR3 protein: CASSGMPGTEAFF
CDR3 DNA: TGTGCCAGCAGTGGCATGCCCGGGACTGAAGCTTTCTTT

V gene: TRBV2
J gene: TRBJ2-1
clone size: NA
D gene: TRBD1
CDR3 protein: CASRDQGAGEQFF
CDR3 DNA: TGTGCCAGCAGAGATCAGGGGGCTGGTGAGCAGTTCTTC

V gene: TRBV5-1
J gene: TRBJ2-1
clone size: NA
D gene: TRBD2
CDR3 protein: CASSSGLAGGHEQFF
CDR3 DNA: TGCGCCAGCAGCTCCGGACTAGCGGGAGGACATGAGCAGTTCTTC

V gene: TRBV5-1
J gene: TRBJ2-7
clone size: NA
D gene: TRBD2
CDR3 protein: CASSWAPSGNYEQYF
CDR3 DNA: TGCGCCAGCAGCTGGGCGCCTAGCGGGAACTACGAGCAGTACTTC

V gene: TRBV4-2
J gene: TRBJ2-7
clone size: NA
D gene: NA
CDR3 protein: CASSPAGSYEQYF
CDR3 DNA: TGTGCCAGCAGCCCTGCGGGGTCCTACGAGCAGTACTTC

V gene: TRBV4-2
J gene: TRBJ1-5
clone size: few
D gene: TRBD1
CDR3 protein: CASSQASDRDNQPQHF
CDR3 DNA: TGTGCCAGCAGCCAAGCGTCCGACAGGGACAATCAGCCCCAGCATTTT

V gene: TRBV7-8
J gene: TRBJ2-7
clone size: NA
D gene: TRBD2
CDR3 protein: CASSSTSGRDEQYF
CDR3 DNA: TGTGCCAGCAGCTCGACTAGCGGGAGGGACGAGCAGTACTTC

V gene: TRBV5-6
J gene: TRBJ2-3
clone size: NA
D gene: TRBD2
CDR3 protein: CASSSSREGRRGDTQYF
CDR3 DNA: TGTGCCAGCAGCTCATCCCGGGAGGGCCGCCGGGGAGATACGCAGTATTTT

V gene: TRBV27
J gene: TRBJ1-2
clone size: NA
D gene: NA
CDR3 protein: CASGTGNYGYTF
CDR3 DNA: TGTGCCAGCGGAACAGGGAACTATGGCTACACCTTC

V gene: TRBV25-1
J gene: TRBJ1-1
clone size: once
D gene: NA
CDR3 protein: CASSDPPSSTEAFF
CDR3 DNA: TGTGCCAGCAGTGATCCCCCGAGTTCCACTGAAGCTTTCTTT

V gene: TRBV18
J gene: TRBJ1-4
clone size: NA
D gene: NA
CDR3 protein: CASSGEWGEKLFF
CDR3 DNA: TGTGCCAGCTCGGGAGAATGGGGTGAAAAACTGTTTTTT

V gene: TRBV5-6
J gene: TRBJ1-2
clone size: NA
D gene: NA
CDR3 protein: CASSFWRHHGYTF
CDR3 DNA: TGTGCCAGCAGCTTTTGGCGACACCATGGCTACACCTTC

V gene: TRBV28
J gene: TRBJ1-1
clone size: NA
D gene: NA
CDR3 protein: CASSLVFGEAFF
CDR3 DNA: TGTGCCAGCAGTTTAGTTTTCGGGGAAGCTTTCTTT

V gene: TRBV2
J gene: TRBJ2-1
clone size: NA
D gene: NA
CDR3 protein: CASSEQRTVNNEQFF
CDR3 DNA: TGTGCCAGCAGTGAACAGCGGACTGTTAACAATGAGCAGTTCTTC

V gene: TRBV21-1
J gene: TRBJ1-2
clone size: NA
D gene: NA
CDR3 protein: CASSKAQGYGYTF
CDR3 DNA: TGTGCCAGCAGCAAAGCCCAGGGTTATGGCTACACCTTC

V gene: TRBV5-1
J gene: TRBJ2-2
clone size: NA
D gene: TRBD2
CDR3 protein: CASSLAGGAGELFF
CDR3 DNA: TGCGCCAGCAGCTTGGCCGGGGGGGCCGGGGAGCTGTTTTTT

V gene: TRBV2
J gene: TRBJ1-1
clone size: NA
D gene: TRBD1
CDR3 protein: CASAEGGQTEAFF
CDR3 DNA: TGTGCCAGCGCAGAAGGGGGCCAAACTGAAGCTTTCTTT

V gene: TRBV19
J gene: TRBJ2-7
clone size: NA
D gene: NA
CDR3 protein: CASSIGRGNSYEQYF
CDR3 DNA: TGTGCCAGTAGTATAGGGCGGGGAAATTCCTACGAGCAGTACTTC

V gene: TRBV29-1
J gene: TRBJ2-3
clone size: NA
D gene: TRBD2
CDR3 protein: CSVGLAGVWNTQYF
CDR3 DNA: TGCAGCGTTGGACTAGCGGGGGTCTGGAATACGCAGTATTTT

V gene: TRBV2
J gene: TRBJ2-3
clone size: NA
D gene: NA
CDR3 protein: CASSGAPTDTQYF
CDR3 DNA: TGTGCCAGCAGTGGCGCCCCCACAGATACGCAGTATTTT

V gene: TRBV7-9
J gene: TRBJ2-5
clone size: NA
D gene: NA
CDR3 protein: CASSLAHLETQYF
CDR3 DNA: TGTGCCAGCAGCTTAGCACACCTAGAGACCCAGTACTTC

V gene: TRBV28
J gene: TRBJ2-1
clone size: NA
D gene: TRBD2
CDR3 protein: CASSLSTGLGTSNLNEQFF
CDR3 DNA: TGTGCCAGCAGTTTAAGTACAGGGTTGGGGACTAGTAATCTCAATGAGCAGTTCTTC

V gene: TRBV6-1
J gene: TRBJ2-3
clone size: NA
D gene: NA
CDR3 protein: CASRTRGHTDTQYF
CDR3 DNA: TGTGCCAGCAGGACGCGGGGCCACACAGATACGCAGTATTTT

V gene: TRBV9
J gene: TRBJ1-2
clone size: NA
D gene: TRBD1
CDR3 protein: CASSVTGTGVGYTF
CDR3 DNA: TGTGCCAGCAGCGTAACAGGGACAGGGGTTGGCTACACCTTC

V gene: TRBV4-3
J gene: TRBJ1-6
clone size: NA
D gene: NA
CDR3 protein: CASSPSPQGGSPLHF
CDR3 DNA: TGCGCCAGCAGCCCATCCCCGCAGGGAGGATCACCCCTCCACTTT

V gene: TRBV7-2
J gene: TRBJ1-5
clone size: NA
D gene: NA
CDR3 protein: CASSYVSGKGHQPQHF
CDR3 DNA: TGTGCCAGCAGCTACGTCTCAGGGAAAGGGCATCAGCCCCAGCATTTT

V gene: TRBV7-9
J gene: TRBJ1-1
clone size: NA
D gene: NA
CDR3 protein: CASSLSRDTEAFF
CDR3 DNA: TGTGCCAGCAGCTTAAGCAGGGACACTGAAGCTTTCTTT

V gene: TRBV7-8
J gene: TRBJ2-7
clone size: NA
D gene: TRBD1
CDR3 protein: CASSYGQGPNEQYF
CDR3 DNA: TGTGCCAGCAGCTACGGACAGGGTCCGAACGAGCAGTACTTC

V gene: TRBV4-2
J gene: TRBJ1-6
clone size: NA
D gene: NA
CDR3 protein: CASSQEAGGGVGSPLHF
CDR3 DNA: TGTGCCAGCAGCCAAGAGGCCGGAGGGGGGGTCGGTTCACCCCTCCACTTT

V gene: TRBV9
J gene: TRBJ2-3
clone size: few
D gene: TRBD2
CDR3 protein: CASSVAAGLAVSTDTQYF
CDR3 DNA: TGTGCCAGCAGCGTAGCTGCCGGACTAGCGGTTAGCACAGATACGCAGTATTTT

V gene: TRBV28
J gene: TRBJ1-2
clone size: NA
D gene: NA
CDR3 protein: CASSLRGGNYGYTF
CDR3 DNA: TGTGCCAGCAGTTTGCGGGGGGGTAACTATGGCTACACCTTC

V gene: TRBV7-9
J gene: TRBJ2-1
clone size: NA
D gene: TRBD2
CDR3 protein: CASSLIEGGPPLF
CDR3 DNA: TGTGCCAGCAGCTTAATTGAGGGAGGGCCCCCACTCTTC

V gene: TRBV29-1
J gene: TRBJ1-2
clone size: NA
D gene: TRBD1
CDR3 protein: CSLLEQGAIGYGYTF
CDR3 DNA: TGCAGCCTCCTCGAACAGGGGGCTATAGGCTATGGCTACACCTTC

V gene: TRBV4-2
J gene: TRBJ2-3
clone size: NA
D gene: NA
CDR3 protein: CASSQGAGRRTDTQYF
CDR3 DNA: TGTGCCAGCAGCCAAGGGGCCGGGAGACGCACAGATACGCAGTATTTT

V gene: TRBV5-1
J gene: TRBJ2-6
clone size: NA
D gene: TRBD1
CDR3 protein: CASSALGTAISLSGANVLTF
CDR3 DNA: TGCGCCAGCAGCGCACTCGGGACAGCTATTTCCCTCTCTGGGGCCAACGTCCTGACTTTC

V gene: TRBV7-3
J gene: TRBJ2-1
clone size: NA
D gene: TRBD2
CDR3 protein: CASSFAGTSGRAVPYNEQFF
CDR3 DNA: TGTGCCAGCAGCTTCGCCGGGACTAGCGGGAGGGCGGTCCCCTACAATGAGCAGTTCTTC

V gene: TRBV6-5
J gene: TRBJ1-6
clone size: NA
D gene: NA
CDR3 protein: CASSYETNSPLHF
CDR3 DNA: TGTGCCAGCAGTTACGAGACAAATTCACCCCTCCACTTT